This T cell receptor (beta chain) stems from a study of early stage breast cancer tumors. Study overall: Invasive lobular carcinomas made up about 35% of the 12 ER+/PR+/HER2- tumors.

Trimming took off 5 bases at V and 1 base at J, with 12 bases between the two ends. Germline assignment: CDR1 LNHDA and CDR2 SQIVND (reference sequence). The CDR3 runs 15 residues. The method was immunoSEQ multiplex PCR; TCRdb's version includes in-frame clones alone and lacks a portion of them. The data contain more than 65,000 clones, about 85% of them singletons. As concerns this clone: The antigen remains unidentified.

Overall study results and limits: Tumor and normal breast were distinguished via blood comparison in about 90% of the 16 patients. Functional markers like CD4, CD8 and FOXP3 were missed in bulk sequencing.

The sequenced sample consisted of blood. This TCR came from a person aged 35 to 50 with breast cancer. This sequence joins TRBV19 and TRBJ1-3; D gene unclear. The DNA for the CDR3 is TGTGCCAGTAGTTCCCCTACGATTTCTGGAAACACCATATATTTT. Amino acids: CASSSPTISGNTIYF.